What follows are 32 T cell receptor beta chains derived from one specimen sequenced in a study of Ad26.COV2.S vaccination and SARS-CoV-2 variants (dated by TCRdb to the early 2020s). The method behind the library was the immunoSEQ multiplex PCR assay. TCRdb retrieved this table from immuneACCESS and kept in-frame rearrangements only. Not all clones are present; in checked studies, unresolved V genes account for under half, and no reason is known for the remainder. The sample table shows some 320,000 clones, and around four fifths are seen once. The ten largest clones take up 2.1% of the sample. The label giving this sample's treatment or condition can be read as: roughly 20 received Ad26.COV2.S at low or high dose, single or two shots; roughly five received placebo; per-sample allocation not given. For vaccine and placebo recipients, the sequenced repertoires came from samples collected on day 63 after the first injection.

Sequenced here: peripheral blood, sampled in a trial of Ad26.COV2.S vaccine versus placebo. These receptor sequences come from a person between 18 and 59 years old who received the Ad26.COV2.S COVID-19 vaccine or a placebo.

This clone was counted a single time. The chain carries TRBV15 and TRBJ2-7; no clear D gene. The V and J ends lost 0 bases and 1 base respectively, with 7 bases between them. The CDR3 has 14 residues. Germline V gene sequence: CDR1 LNHNV, CDR2 YYDKDF (reference sequence). The CDR3 spells CATSRDLGSYEQYF. The DNA of the CDR3 is TGTGCCACCAGCAGAGATCTAGGGTCCTACGAGCAGTACTTC.

This clone was seen a handful of times. This chain uses TRBV6-4 with TRBJ2-5, with 9 nucleotides matching TRBD1. CDR1 and CDR2 from the germline V gene are MRHNA and SNTAGT. The trim removed 4 bases at V and 4 bases at J, leaving 10 bases unmatched. There are 16 residues in the CDR3. CDR3 DNA: TGTGCCAGCAGTGCCACGGGACAGGGAAGGGGAGAGACCCAGTACTTC. Translating gives CASSATGQGRGETQYF.

V usage is TRBV7-6 and J usage is TRBJ2-1; 7 nucleotides align to TRBD2. Germline CDR1 is SGHVS and CDR2 is FNYEAQ. This CDR3 region has 15 residues. The junction had 7 bases not matched to a gene; V was cut back by 5 bases and J by 3 bases. The CDR3 region is CASSGGPSGYNEQFF. Written as DNA, the CDR3 is TGTGCCAGCAGCGGCGGTCCTAGCGGCTACAATGAGCAGTTCTTC.

This rearrangement joins TRBV7-8 to TRBJ1-2; 7 bases are a match to TRBD1. Germline V gives CDR1 SGHVS, CDR2 FQNEAQ. The CDR3 extends over 13 amino acids. V shed 4 bases and J 8 bases; nucleotides not matched to a gene: 7. CDR3 residues: CASSSTGTGGYTF. The CDR3 coding sequence is TGTGCCAGCAGCTCGACAGGGACGGGAGGCTACACCTTC.

This clone was detected only once. The chain carries TRBV28 and TRBJ1-4; a weak D match, TRBD1 (5 bases). Germline CDR1 and CDR2: MDHEN and SYDVKM. This CDR3 has 15 amino acids. Between the trimmed V and J ends, which lost 8 bases and 10 bases, there was a span of 23 bases. CDR3 DNA: TGTGCCAGCGGTATACCCGGGACCGCTAGCGGAAAACTGTTTTTT. Translated, it gives CASGIPGTASGKLFF.

This chain joins TRBV12-3 or TRBV12-4 and TRBJ1-5; D is uncertain. The CDR3 is made up of 13 amino acids. Trimming took 5 bases from V and 0 from J, leaving 5 bases between them. Written as DNA, the CDR3 is TGTGCCAGCAGTATAACTAGCAATCAGCCCCAGCATTTT. It codes for CASSITSNQPQHF.

The rearrangement links TRBV7-9 to TRBJ2-6; the D is unclear. Trimming took off 1 base at V and 3 bases at J, with 10 bases between the two ends. Germline loops: CDR1 SEHNR, CDR2 FQNEAQ (reference sequence). The CDR3 is made up of 16 amino acids. The CDR3 sequence: CASSLVGGRGANVLTF. CDR3 coding DNA: TGTGCCAGCAGCTTAGTTGGTGGGCGTGGGGCCAACGTCCTGACTTTC.

This chain links TRBV2 with TRBJ1-2; no firm D call. The CDR3 consists of 13 residues. Trimming took off 7 bases at V and 3 bases at J, with 12 bases between the two ends. Germline CDR1 SNHLY, CDR2 FYNNEI. The CDR3 loop is CASTSRADYGYTF. CDR3 sequence (DNA): TGTGCCAGCACTTCTCGGGCCGACTATGGCTACACCTTC.

The chain has TRBV6-5 and TRBJ1-2; possible D gene TRBD1, 6 bases. The germline CDR1 and CDR2 sequences are MNHEY and SVGAGI. Trimming removed 6 bases from V and 2 bases from J, with 10 bases in between. The CDR3 sequence is 13 residues long. In DNA form, the CDR3 reads TGTGCCAGCAGACCAGACAGGAACTATGGCTACACCTTC. This codes for CASRPDRNYGYTF.

The chain's CDR3 is CATLRQAREKLFF. The CDR3 DNA reads TGTGCCACCTTAAGACAGGCCCGGGAAAAACTGTTTTTT. The rearrangement joins TRBV6-5 to TRBJ1-4; perhaps TRBD1 as D (6 bases). In germline, CDR1 is MNHEY, CDR2 SVGAGI. The CDR3 is made up of 13 amino acids. With 10 bases removed from V and 8 bases from J, the gap between germline ends came to 17 bases.

This rearrangement joins TRBV7-9 to TRBJ2-7, with 9 positions matching TRBD1. The V gene's germline CDR1 is SEHNR and CDR2 FQNEAQ (reference sequence). V shed 6 bases, J shed 5 bases, and the junction held 14 bases outside the gene matches. The CDR3 extends over 16 amino acids. The CDR3 DNA sequence: TGTGCCAGCAGACTGGGGTCTATACAGGGGGCCCACGAGCAGTACTTC. Its protein product is CASRLGSIQGAHEQYF.

This clone was seen only a few times. The CDR3 reads CASSFKGDGLNSPLHF. CDR3 sequence (DNA): TGCGCCAGCAGCTTTAAAGGTGACGGGCTAAATTCACCCCTCCACTTT. The chain is built from TRBV5-1 and TRBJ1-6; D unclear. CDR1 and CDR2 from the germline V gene are SGHRS and YFSETQ. The CDR3 runs to 16 residues. V lost 2 bases, J lost 7 bases, and 16 bases lay in between.

The chain carries TRBV5-4 and TRBJ1-2, with 7 bases fitting TRBD1. The CDR3 totals 14 residues. V was clipped by 5 bases and J by 3 bases; unmatched bases: 7. Per germline, CDR1 SGHNT and CDR2 YYREEE (reference sequence). The CDR3 bases are TGTGCCAGCAGGAGGGACAGTCGGTACTATGGCTACACCTTC. Translated, it gives CASRRDSRYYGYTF.

The chain employs TRBV5-1 and TRBJ2-5; TRBD1 might be the D (6 bases). From germline, CDR1 is SGHRS and CDR2 YFSETQ. V lost 4 bases and J 0 bases, leaving 7 bases between the germline ends. This CDR3 spans 13 amino acids. The CDR3 region is CASSRDNQETQYF. CDR3 in DNA: TGCGCCAGCAGCCGGGACAACCAAGAGACCCAGTACTTC.

The chain employs TRBV28 and TRBJ2-2; D call uncertain. Trimming took off 5 bases at V and 6 bases at J, with 7 bases between the two ends. The CDR3 sequence is 12 residues long. Germline loops: CDR1 MDHEN, CDR2 SYDVKM. Written as DNA, the CDR3 is TGTGCCAGCAGTCTTTCCCCCGGGGAGCTGTTTTTT. Encoded protein: CASSLSPGELFF.

The V gene is TRBV5-1, the J gene TRBJ2-7; D could derive from TRBD1 or TRBD2 (5 bases each). The germline V and J ends were trimmed by 4 bases and 2 bases, with 13 bases remaining between them. The CDR3 runs 14 residues. Per germline, CDR1 SGHRS and CDR2 YFSETQ. The DNA of the CDR3 is TGCGCCAGCAGCCCCGAGGGGACGGCCTACGAGCAGTACTTC. Translating it yields CASSPEGTAYEQYF.

The chain combines TRBV3-1 (or the pseudogene TRBV3-2) with TRBJ1-3; D remains unclear. The CDR3 sequence is 12 residues long. The ends were cut back, 1 base at V and 4 bases at J, with 2 bases in the middle. Germline lookup yields CDR1 LGHDT and CDR2 YNNKEL (reference sequence). As DNA, the CDR3 is TGTGCCAGCAGCCAAGTGGGAAACACCATATATTTT. Amino acid sequence: CASSQVGNTIYF.

The chain links TRBV10-3 to TRBJ2-2, with D perhaps given as TRBD1 or TRBD2 (6 bases each). This CDR3 contains 16 residues. The germline V gene has CDR1 ENHRY and CDR2 SYGVKD. Trimming pared 6 bases from V and 0 bases from J, leaving 14 bases between. CDR3: CAISLRGGSNTGELFF. DNA for the CDR3: TGTGCCATCAGCCTCCGAGGGGGGTCGAACACCGGGGAGCTGTTTTTT.

This clone was counted once. The V call is TRBV6-5, the J call TRBJ1-1, with TRBD1 matching over 8 bases. Per germline, CDR1 MNHEY and CDR2 SVGAGI. This CDR3 has 13 residues. V gave up 9 bases and J gave up 4 bases; unmatched junction bases: 7. The CDR3 DNA sequence: TGTGCCAGTATGGACAGGGCTGGCACTGAAGCTTTCTTT. Translated: CASMDRAGTEAFF.

This chain links TRBV7-2 with TRBJ2-1; D possibly corresponds to TRBD1 (6 bases). This CDR3 contains 13 residues. Germline CDR1 and CDR2: SGHTA and FQGNSA. V was clipped by 1 base and J by 15 bases, with 16 bases between them. CDR3 region: CASSLEGFRGWFF. In nucleotides, the CDR3 is TGTGCCAGCAGCTTAGAAGGGTTCAGGGGCTGGTTCTTC.

V is TRBV3-1 (or the pseudogene TRBV3-2) and J is TRBJ2-7; TRBD1 aligns across 9 bases. Germline CDR1 reads LGHDT; CDR2 reads YNNKEL (reference sequence). CDR3 length: 14 residues. After removal of 6 bases from V and 2 bases from J, the junction contained 5 bases not matched to a gene. Here the CDR3 DNA reads TGTGCCAGCAGTCGGACAGGGGTGGCCTACGAGCAGTACTTC. This encodes CASSRTGVAYEQYF.

The chain carries TRBV29-1 and TRBJ2-3; D gene unclear. The CDR3 length is 13 residues. V was trimmed by 2 bases and J by 4 bases, leaving 10 bases between them. CDR1 is SQVTM and CDR2 is ANQGSEA in the germline V gene. In DNA, the CDR3 is TGCAGCGTTGAAAACCTAGTGGCAGATACGCAGTATTTT. It codes for CSVENLVADTQYF.

J is TRBJ1-1 and V is TRBV11-3; 7 nucleotides align to TRBD1. V shed 5 bases, J shed 5 bases, and the junction held 14 bases outside the gene matches. Germline lookup yields CDR1 SGHNT and CDR2 YENEEA. This CDR3 region has 16 residues. The CDR3 DNA is TGTGCCAGCAGCGCCCCGGGACAGAAATCAGGGACTGAAGCTTTCTTT. As protein: CASSAPGQKSGTEAFF.

The chain combines TRBV6-5 with TRBJ2-7, with D tentatively TRBD2 (5 bases). The germline V gene has CDR1 MNHEY and CDR2 SVGAGI. V lost 4 bases and J 6 bases, leaving 7 bases between the germline ends. The CDR3 contains 11 residues. The CDR3 bases are TGTGCCAGCAGTTTAGGAGGCGAGCAGTACTTC. Its protein product is CASSLGGEQYF.

The V call is TRBV9, the J call TRBJ2-7; D gene uncertain. The CDR3 loop spans 13 amino acids. Between the trimmed V and J ends, which lost 4 bases and 5 bases, there was a span of 13 bases. Germline-derived CDR1 and CDR2 are SGDLS and YYNGEE. The chain's CDR3 is CASSLLSKDEQYF. DNA for the CDR3: TGTGCCAGCAGCCTACTGAGTAAGGACGAGCAGTACTTC.

V usage is TRBV4-1 and J usage is TRBJ1-4, with no clear D. V was shortened by 1 base and J by 8 bases, with 2 bases between the two germline ends. Germline V gene lookup returns CDR1 MGHRA and CDR2 YSYEKL. The CDR3 is 11 amino acids. The CDR3 nucleotides read TGCGCCAGCAGCCAAGGGGAAAAACTGTTTTTT. Amino acids: CASSQGEKLFF.

This clone has just one count. The genes are TRBV7-9 and TRBJ2-1; weak D call: TRBD1 (6 bases). There are 13 residues in the CDR3. V was clipped by 5 bases and J by 12 bases, with 17 bases between them. Germline V gene data show CDR1 as SEHNR and CDR2 as FQNEAQ (reference sequence). The CDR3 bases are TGTGCCAGCAGCCCTACCGGACTCAGGGGGCAGTTCTTC. It specifies CASSPTGLRGQFF.

The genes are TRBV7-3 and TRBJ2-3, with D perhaps given as TRBD1 or TRBD2 (6 bases each). This CDR3 is built from 16 residues. Germline V gene data show CDR1 as SGHTA and CDR2 as FQGTGA. V was pared by 5 bases and J by 0 bases, with 15 bases between. The chain's CDR3 is CASSLQPGASTDTQYF. Written as DNA, the CDR3 is TGTGCCAGCAGCCTTCAGCCGGGGGCCAGCACAGATACGCAGTATTTT.

This clone has only a few counts. The rearrangement links TRBV11-2 to TRBJ2-7; D uncertain. Germline CDR1 reads SGHAT; CDR2 reads FQNNGV. This CDR3 contains 13 residues. V was shortened by 1 base and J by 2 bases, with 6 bases between the two germline ends. CDR3 nucleotide sequence: TGTGCCAGCAGCTTAGGCCGACCCTACGAGCAGTACTTC. This sequence encodes CASSLGRPYEQYF.

This chain links TRBV28 with TRBJ2-6; TRBD2 might be the D (5 bases). Germline V gives CDR1 MDHEN, CDR2 SYDVKM. This CDR3 comprises 15 residues. The V gene lost 8 bases and the J gene lost 1 base, with 12 bases spanning the gap. The CDR3 bases are TGTGCCAGCGGCCTGAGGGCATCTGGGGCCAACGTCCTGACTTTC. As protein: CASGLRASGANVLTF.

A word on this clone: The same CDR3 is also encoded by other DNA sequences in this sample. This sequence joins TRBV6-5 and TRBJ2-1; possibly TRBD2 for D (5 bases). The CDR3 has 13 residues. The V and J ends lost 0 bases and 7 bases respectively, with 7 bases between them. Per germline, CDR1 MNHEY and CDR2 SVGAGI. The chain's CDR3 is CASSYSSGNEQFF. CDR3 sequence (DNA): TGTGCCAGCAGTTACTCGTCGGGGAATGAGCAGTTCTTC.

This chain uses TRBV28 with TRBJ1-5; 8 bases are shared with TRBD1. The junction had 14 bases not matched to a gene; V was cut back by 10 bases and J by 6 bases. CDR1 is MDHEN and CDR2 is SYDVKM in the germline V gene. The CDR3 covers 15 residues. CDR3 sequence: CATRMQGAGGQPQHF. CDR3 nucleotides: TGTGCCACCAGGATGCAGGGGGCTGGTGGTCAGCCCCAGCATTTT.